What follows is one T cell receptor beta chain and its context. What it recognizes is unknown. These data come from a study of PD-1 blockade in mismatch repair-deficient tumors. Study-level points and caveats: After pembrolizumab, tumor-resident clones rose rapidly, then generally contracted before radiologic responses.

The protocol was immunoSEQ multiplex PCR, while the TCRdb copy is restricted to in-frame clones and leaves out a portion. There are approximately 25,000 clones in the sample; more than 80% occur only once, and over 20% lies in the top ten. Every patient had mismatch repair deficiency by PCR or immunohistochemistry. TCRs were sequenced from a few patients responding to pembrolizumab. This clonotype was sampled from an adult with mismatch repair-deficient cancer. The material sequenced was peripheral blood, taken 12 weeks after starting pembrolizumab.

For the CDR3, the DNA is TGCGCCAGCAGCTTGGTAGGTAGGAGCGAGCAGTACTTC. Its protein is CASSLVGRSEQYF. The rearrangement links TRBV5-1 to TRBJ2-7, with D uncertain. The CDR3 sequence is 13 residues long. CDR1 and CDR2 (germline): SGHRS, YFSETQ. V was clipped by 0 bases and J by 6 bases, with 10 bases between them.